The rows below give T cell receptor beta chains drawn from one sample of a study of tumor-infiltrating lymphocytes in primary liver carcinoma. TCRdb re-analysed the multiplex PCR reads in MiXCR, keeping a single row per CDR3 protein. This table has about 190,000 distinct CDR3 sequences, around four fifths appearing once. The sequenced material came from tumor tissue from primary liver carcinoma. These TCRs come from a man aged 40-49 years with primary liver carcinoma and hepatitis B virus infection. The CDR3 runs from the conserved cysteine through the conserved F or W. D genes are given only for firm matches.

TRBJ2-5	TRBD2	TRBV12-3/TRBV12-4	TGTGCCGGTAGTTCTAGCGGGAGACACGAGACCCAGTACTTC	CAGSSSGRHETQYF
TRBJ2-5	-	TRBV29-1	TGCAGCGTTGAGTCCGCGGCGAGTAGATCAGAGACCCAGTACTTC	CSVESAASRSETQYF
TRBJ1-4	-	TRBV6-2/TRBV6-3	TGTACCAGCACCGGCCAGGGACGGGCTAATGAAAAACTGTTATTT	CTSTGQGRANEKLLF
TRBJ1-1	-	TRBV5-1	TGCGCCATCAGCTTGGAAGTAGGGGATAGGACTGAAGCTTTCTTT	CAISLEVGDRTEAFF
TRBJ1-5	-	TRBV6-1	TGTGCCAGCATGAGGCCGGGGGGCAATCAGCCCCAGCATTTT	CASMRPGGNQPQHF
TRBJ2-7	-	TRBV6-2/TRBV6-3	TGTGCCAGCAATTACTCCACTAGCTCCTACGAGCAGTACTTC	CASNYSTSSYEQYF
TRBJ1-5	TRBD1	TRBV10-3	TGTGCCACCCACAACCCGGGACAGGGGCTGAGGTCCGGCAATCAGCCCCAACATTTT	CATHNPGQGLRSGNQPQHF
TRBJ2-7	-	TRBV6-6	TGTGCCAACAGTCCCGGAGCGGGCGAGCAGTACTTC	CANSPGAGEQYF
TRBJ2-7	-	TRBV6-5	TGTGCCAGCAGTGCCGGGGCAGGACGTTACGAGCAGTACTTC	CASSAGAGRYEQYF
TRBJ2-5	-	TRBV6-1	TGTGCCAGCAGTGAGTACGTCCCCGGAGAGGGTAGTGAGACCCAGTACTTC	CASSEYVPGEGSETQYF
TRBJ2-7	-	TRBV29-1	TGCAGCGTTGAAGACCCAGGAGGGAGCTCATACGAGCTGTACTTC	CSVEDPGGSSYELYF